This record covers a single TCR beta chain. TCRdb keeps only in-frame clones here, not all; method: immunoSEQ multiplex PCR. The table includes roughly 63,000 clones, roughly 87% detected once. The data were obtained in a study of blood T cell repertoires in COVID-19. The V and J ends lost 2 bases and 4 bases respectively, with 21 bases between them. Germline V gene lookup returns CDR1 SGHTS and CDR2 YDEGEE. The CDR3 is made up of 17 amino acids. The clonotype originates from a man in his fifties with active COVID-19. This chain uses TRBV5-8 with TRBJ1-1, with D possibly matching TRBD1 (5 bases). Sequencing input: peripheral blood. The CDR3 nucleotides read TGTGCCAGCAGCTTCCCCATGGGGCAGGTTAAGAGCACTGAAGCTTTCTTT. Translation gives CASSFPMGQVKSTEAFF.